This T cell receptor beta chain was obtained from a study of T cell responses to AZD1222 COVID-19 vaccine. This clone was found a few times. From germline, CDR1 is SGHNT and CDR2 YYREEE (reference sequence). V was trimmed by 0 bases and J by 0 bases, leaving 6 bases between them. The CDR3 runs to 14 residues. The table came from immunoSEQ multiplex PCR; TCRdb's copy has only in-frame clones and leaves some out. The table shows approximately 90,000 clones, with approximately 89% occurring only once. The sequences come from peripheral blood, collected on day 0 of AZD1222 vaccination. J is TRBJ2-5 and V is TRBV5-4; D remains unclear. The receptor comes from an adult in good health. The CDR3 DNA reads TGTGCCAGCAGCTTGGCGGTACACCAAGAGACCCAGTACTTC. This translates into CASSLAVHQETQYF.